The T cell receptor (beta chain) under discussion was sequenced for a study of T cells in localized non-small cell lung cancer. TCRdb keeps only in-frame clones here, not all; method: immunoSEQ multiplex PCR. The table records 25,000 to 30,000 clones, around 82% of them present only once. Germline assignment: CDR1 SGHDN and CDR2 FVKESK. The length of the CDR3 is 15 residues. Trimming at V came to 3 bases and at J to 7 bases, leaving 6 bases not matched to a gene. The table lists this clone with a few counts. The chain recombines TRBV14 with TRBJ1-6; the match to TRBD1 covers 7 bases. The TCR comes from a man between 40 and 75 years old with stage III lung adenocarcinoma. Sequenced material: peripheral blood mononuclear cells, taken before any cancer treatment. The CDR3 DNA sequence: TGTGCCAGCAGCCAGACCAGGGGGAAGAATTCACCCCTCCACTTT. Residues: CASSQTRGKNSPLHF.